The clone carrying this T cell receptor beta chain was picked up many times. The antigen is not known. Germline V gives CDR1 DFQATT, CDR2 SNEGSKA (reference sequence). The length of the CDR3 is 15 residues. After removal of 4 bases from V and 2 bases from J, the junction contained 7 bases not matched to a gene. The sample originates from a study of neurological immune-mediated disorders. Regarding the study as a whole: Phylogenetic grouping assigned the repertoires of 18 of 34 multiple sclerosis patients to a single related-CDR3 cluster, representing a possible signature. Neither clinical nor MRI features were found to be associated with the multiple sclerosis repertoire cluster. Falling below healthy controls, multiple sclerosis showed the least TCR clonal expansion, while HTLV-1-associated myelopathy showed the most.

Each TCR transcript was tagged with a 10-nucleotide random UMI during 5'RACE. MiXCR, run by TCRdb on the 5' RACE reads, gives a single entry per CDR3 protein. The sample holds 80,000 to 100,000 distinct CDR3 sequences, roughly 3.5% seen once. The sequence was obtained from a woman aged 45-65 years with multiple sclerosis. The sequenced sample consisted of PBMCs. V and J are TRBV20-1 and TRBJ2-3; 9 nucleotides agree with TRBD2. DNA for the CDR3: TGCAGTGCTACTAGAAGACTAGCGGACACAGATACGCAGTATTTT. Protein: CSATRRLADTDTQYF.